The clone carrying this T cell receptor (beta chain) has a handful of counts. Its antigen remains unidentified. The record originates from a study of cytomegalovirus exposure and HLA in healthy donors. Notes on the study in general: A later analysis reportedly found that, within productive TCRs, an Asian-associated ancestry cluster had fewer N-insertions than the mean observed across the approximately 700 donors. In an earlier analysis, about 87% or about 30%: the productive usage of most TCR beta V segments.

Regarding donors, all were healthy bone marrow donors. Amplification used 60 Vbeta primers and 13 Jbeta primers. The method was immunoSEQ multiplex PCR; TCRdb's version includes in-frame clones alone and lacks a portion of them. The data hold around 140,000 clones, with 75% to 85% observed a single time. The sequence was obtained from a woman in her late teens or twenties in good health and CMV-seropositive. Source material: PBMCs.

The CDR3 here is CASSPRLAGTTDTQYF. CDR3 coding DNA: TGTGCCAGCAGCCCTCGGCTAGCGGGGACCACAGATACGCAGTATTTT. The chain has TRBV9 and TRBJ2-3, with 9 bases aligning to TRBD2. The CDR3 runs 16 residues. The V segment lost 4 bases and the J segment 2 bases; nucleotides outside the gene matches: 8. Germline V gene lookup returns CDR1 SGDLS and CDR2 YYNGEE.